What follows are 15 T cell receptor beta chains derived from one specimen sequenced in a study of CD8 T cells in ankylosing spondylitis. No antigens are known for them. TCRdb re-analysed the 5' RACE reads in MiXCR, keeping a single row per CDR3 protein. Of fewer than 400,000 distinct CDR3 sequences listed, about 22% are singletons. General study findings and limits: A motif in TCR beta, a set of seven to nine highly homologous variants, appeared characteristic of ankylosing spondylitis blood.

Input material: blood, either unsorted or a sorted T cell fraction (not recorded which). The receptor source for this set is a male donor with ankylosing spondylitis.

The chain uses TRBV7-6 and TRBJ2-3, with D unclear. CDR3 length: 14 residues. The V gene's germline CDR1 is SGHVS and CDR2 FNYEAQ. V lost 5 bases and J lost 0, with 9 bases in between. As DNA, the CDR3 is TGTGCCAGCAGCCAAGACCAGAGCACAGATACGCAGTATTTT. Translated: CASSQDQSTDTQYF.

The chain carries TRBV12-3 or TRBV12-4 and TRBJ1-1, with 7 bases identical to TRBD1. The trim removed 6 bases at V and 10 bases at J, leaving 5 bases unmatched. This CDR3 is 11 amino acids long. The chain's CDR3 is CASRVRGAAFF. The CDR3 region has the DNA TGTGCCAGCAGGGTCAGGGGGGCAGCTTTCTTT.

This clonotype was recorded a few times. CDR3 sequence: CASSYSTTDYEQYF. CDR3 DNA: TGTGCCAGCAGTTACTCGACGACAGACTACGAGCAGTACTTC. The rearrangement links TRBV6-5 to TRBJ2-7; perhaps TRBD1 as D (5 bases). Trimming left V 0 bases short and J 3 bases short, with 9 bases between. Germline CDR1 is MNHEY and CDR2 is SVGAGI. The CDR3 extends over 14 amino acids.

This clonotype was counted a few times. The gene calls are TRBV3-1 and TRBJ1-2; TRBD1 is a possible D gene (5 bases). V lost 4 bases and J 3 bases, leaving 9 bases between the germline ends. The CDR3 runs 13 residues. Germline V gene data show CDR1 as LGHDT and CDR2 as YNNKEL (reference sequence). CDR3 sequence (DNA): TGTGCCAGCAGCCTGGGGGTTCACTATGGCTACACCTTC. This gives the protein CASSLGVHYGYTF.

The V call is TRBV7-3, the J call TRBJ1-1; possible D gene TRBD1, 5 bases. The CDR3 is 13 residues long. From germline, CDR1 is SGHTA and CDR2 FQGTGA. V was shortened by 5 bases and J by 9 bases, with 16 bases between the two germline ends. The CDR3 DNA reads as TGTGCCAGCAGCCACGGGGGGGGAGCGAAAGCTTTCTTT. Translating gives CASSHGGGAKAFF.

The gene calls are TRBV2 and TRBJ2-5; perhaps TRBD1 as D (5 bases). The germline gives CDR1 SNHLY, CDR2 FYNNEI. V shed 6 bases and J shed 5 bases, with 10 bases lying between them. The CDR3 consists of 12 residues. The CDR3 reads CASREAGETQYF. The CDR3 DNA follows: TGTGCCAGCAGAGAGGCAGGGGAGACCCAGTACTTC.

The CDR3 region is CASSRDRDHEQYF. The CDR3 DNA reads as TGTGCCAGCAGTCGGGACAGGGACCACGAGCAGTACTTC. The chain joins TRBV6-2 or TRBV6-3 to TRBJ2-7; TRBD1 matches 9 bases. Germline values: CDR1 MNHEY, CDR2 SVGEGT. With 5 bases clipped from V and 5 bases from J, the junction kept 4 bases outside the gene matches. There are 13 residues in the CDR3.

The chain has TRBV7-9 and TRBJ1-4, with 9 bases aligning to TRBD1. The CDR3 is made up of 16 amino acids. CDR1 SEHNR and CDR2 FQNEAQ come from the germline V gene (reference sequence). Trimming cost V 4 bases and J 6 bases; bases outside gene matches: 9. CDR3 loop: CASSSYAGTGYEKLFF. DNA for the CDR3: TGTGCCAGCAGCTCGTATGCCGGGACAGGGTATGAAAAACTGTTTTTT.

The chain links TRBV7-8 to TRBJ2-5, with TRBD2 identical over 10 bases. The CDR3 covers 16 residues. From germline, CDR1 is SGHVS and CDR2 FQNEAQ. The V and J ends lost 2 bases and 3 bases, in that order; junction bases with no gene match: 6. The CDR3 DNA follows: TGTGCCAGCAGCTTACTAGCGGGAGATTCGGAAGAGACCCAGTACTTC. Its protein is CASSLLAGDSEETQYF.

This clonotype was seen only a few times. This chain connects TRBV27 to TRBJ1-4; D gene uncertain. This CDR3 contains 17 residues. V was pared by 1 base and J by 2 bases, with 14 bases between. Germline CDR1 is MNHEY and CDR2 is SMNVEV (reference sequence). In DNA, the CDR3 is TGTGCCAGCAGTTTATTTCGGGGATTGGGCACTAATGAAAAACTGTTTTTT. Its protein is CASSLFRGLGTNEKLFF.

The chain links TRBV5-6 to TRBJ1-5; D perhaps matches TRBD1 (5 bases). Germline V gene sequence: CDR1 SGHDT, CDR2 YYEEEE. The CDR3 has 18 amino acids. V lost 0 bases, J lost 0 bases, and 16 bases lay in between. The CDR3 DNA sequence: TGTGCCAGCAGCTTGGCCGTGGCAGGGATTTATAGCAATCAGCCCCAGCATTTT. Translated: CASSLAVAGIYSNQPQHF.

The J gene is TRBJ2-1, the V gene TRBV4-3; D might be TRBD1 (6 bases). This CDR3 spans 15 amino acids. The V end lost 2 bases, the J end lost 4 bases, and 12 bases lay between the germline ends. Germline CDR1 reads LGHNA; CDR2 reads YSLEER. CDR3 in amino acids: CASSQPTGAYNEQFF. As DNA, the CDR3 is TGCGCCAGCAGCCAACCGACAGGAGCGTACAATGAGCAGTTCTTC.

V and J are TRBV5-1 and TRBJ2-7; 8 nucleotides match TRBD2. J was trimmed by 0 bases and V by 7 bases; bases with no gene match: 6. The CDR3 length is 14 residues. Germline V gene lookup returns CDR1 SGHRS and CDR2 YFSETQ. Written as DNA, the CDR3 is TGCGCCAGCCGGTTAGCGGGAACCTCCTACGAGCAGTACTTC. This encodes CASRLAGTSYEQYF.

J is TRBJ2-1 and V is TRBV5-1, with TRBD1 matching over 10 bases. V lost 7 bases to trimming and J lost 5 bases; unmatched junction nucleotides: 9. The CDR3 length is 15 residues. CDR1 is SGHRS and CDR2 is YFSETQ in the germline V gene. The CDR3 spells CASGTGQGRHNEQFF. CDR3 coding DNA: TGCGCCAGCGGCACGGGACAGGGGAGACACAATGAGCAGTTCTTC.

This clonotype was recorded a few times. The chain uses TRBV15 and TRBJ2-2; 11 positions agree with TRBD2. The CDR3 contains 16 residues. The V gene end was trimmed by 3 bases and the J gene end by 2 bases; junction bases not matched to a gene: 2. The germline CDR1 and CDR2 sequences are LNHNV and YYDKDF (reference sequence). CDR3 sequence: CATSRGLAVNTGELFF. CDR3 coding DNA: TGTGCCACCAGCAGGGGACTAGCGGTTAACACCGGGGAGCTGTTTTTT. The full variable domain, completed using reference TRBV15 and TRBJ2-2, is DAMVIQNPRYQVTQFGKPVTLSCSQTLNHNVMYWYQQKSSQAPKLLFHYYDKDFNNEADTPDNFQSRRPNTSFCFLDIRSPGLGDTAMYLCATSRGLAVNTGELFFGEGSRLTVL.